These 26 T cell receptor beta chains were all obtained from the same sample, sequenced in a study of shared clonotypes between healthy human individuals. Terminally differentiated effector memory CD45RA+ cells were excluded by CCR7 positive selection of CD45RO-negative cells. Sequencing used immunoSEQ multiplex PCR; TCRdb keeps in-frame clones, though not all of them. Among 1.5 million to 2.5 million clones, around 96% were seen once, and the ten largest hold approximately 1%. The sequenced sample consisted of naive CD8+ T cells sorted from blood. These receptors all stem from a man between 18 and 35 years old in good health.

Turning to this clone: The sample holds other DNA sequences that translate to the same CDR3. The chain has TRBV10-1 and TRBJ2-7; 8 bases align to TRBD2. The CDR3 length is 11 residues. Per the germline V gene, CDR1 is WNHNN and CDR2 is SYGVQD (reference sequence). The ends lost 6 bases at V and 6 bases at J; junction bases unmatched: 1. CDR3 protein: CASSGGGEQYF. The CDR3, as DNA: TGCGCCAGCAGCGGGGGGGGCGAGCAGTACTTC.

V usage is TRBV29-1 and J usage is TRBJ2-1, with D perhaps matching TRBD1 or TRBD2 (5 bases each). V lost 4 bases, J lost 6 bases, and 10 bases lay in between. CDR1 and CDR2 (germline): SQVTM, ANQGSEA. The CDR3 consists of 12 residues. The DNA of the CDR3 is TGCAGCGTTGTCCTGGGGGTCAATGAGCAGTTCTTC. Translation: CSVVLGVNEQFF.

V and J are TRBV9 and TRBJ2-1; D is possibly TRBD2 (6 bases). Trimming left V 6 bases short and J 6 bases short, with 13 bases between. Germline V gives CDR1 SGDLS, CDR2 YYNGEE. The CDR3 has 13 amino acids. CDR3 coding DNA: TGTGCCAGCATGAGCGGGTACGGCAATGAGCAGTTCTTC. Translating it yields CASMSGYGNEQFF.

The chain employs TRBV6-1 and TRBJ1-2; 9 bases map to TRBD1. The germline V gene encodes CDR1 MNHNS and CDR2 SASEGT. CDR3 length: 16 residues. V lost 1 base to trimming and J lost 2 bases; unmatched junction nucleotides: 5. CDR3 coding DNA: TGTGCCAGCAGTGAAGTCCTAGGGACAGGGAACTATGGCTACACCTTC. Amino acid sequence: CASSEVLGTGNYGYTF.

In its sample, this clone was seen a few times. This chain uses TRBV2 with TRBJ1-3; D unresolved. Germline CDR1 reads SNHLY; CDR2 reads FYNNEI. V lost 7 bases to trimming and J lost 0 bases, with 13 bases between them. CDR3 length: 15 residues. CDR3 DNA sequence: TGTGCCAGCATCGGCGGCTCCCACTCTGGAAACACCATATATTTT. Its protein is CASIGGSHSGNTIYF.

V gene TRBV6-5 combines with J gene TRBJ2-7; no firm D call. In germline, CDR1 is MNHEY, CDR2 SVGAGI. Trimming took 2 bases from V and 1 from J, leaving 9 bases between them. The CDR3 loop spans 14 amino acids. The CDR3 spells CASSYGRNSYEQYF. CDR3 coding DNA: TGTGCCAGCAGTTACGGTAGGAATTCCTACGAGCAGTACTTC.

The CDR3 DNA follows: TGTGCCACCAGGAGGCCGGACAGGGGTTTGGAGACCCAGTACTTC. It encodes CATRRPDRGLETQYF. The chain has TRBV15 and TRBJ2-5; 9 bases agree with TRBD1. The germline gives CDR1 LNHNV, CDR2 YYDKDF (reference sequence). The CDR3 has 15 residues. The V and J ends lost 6 bases and 5 bases, in that order; junction bases with no gene match: 10.

This clone was detected only once. The J gene is TRBJ2-7, the V gene TRBV29-1; 8 nucleotides line up with TRBD1. Germline V gene data show CDR1 as SQVTM and CDR2 as ANQGSEA. CDR3 length: 13 amino acids. After removal of 3 bases from V and 3 bases from J, the junction contained 4 bases not matched to a gene. The CDR3 bases are TGCAGCGTTGAGACAGGGGACCACTACGAGCAGTACTTC. Amino acid sequence: CSVETGDHYEQYF.

This chain links TRBV5-5 with TRBJ2-5, with TRBD1 as a possible D gene (6 bases). The CDR3 runs 17 residues. Looked up from germline, CDR1 is SGHKS and CDR2 is YYEKEE (reference sequence). V lost 4 bases and J 4 bases, leaving 23 bases between the germline ends. The CDR3 spells CASSQSSGQTPGETQYF. As DNA, the CDR3 is TGTGCCAGCAGCCAGAGTTCCGGACAGACACCAGGAGAGACCCAGTACTTC.

This clone has a single count. The V call is TRBV10-3, the J call TRBJ1-6, with TRBD1 as a possible D gene (6 bases). The CDR3 contains 13 residues. Germline CDR1 reads ENHRY; CDR2 reads SYGVKD. The germline V and J ends were trimmed by 4 bases and 10 bases, with 11 bases remaining between them. CDR3 residues: CAISGTVNSPLHF. The CDR3 DNA reads TGTGCCATCAGTGGGACAGTTAACTCACCCCTCCACTTT.

V gene TRBV5-6 combines with J gene TRBJ2-7; 8 nucleotides line up with TRBD2. CDR3 length: 17 residues. Germline V gives CDR1 SGHDT, CDR2 YYEEEE. The ends lost 0 bases at V and 2 bases at J; junction bases unmatched: 10. CDR3 sequence: CASSLGTGGRPTYEQYF. The CDR3 coding sequence is TGTGCCAGCAGCTTGGGTACGGGAGGGAGGCCGACCTACGAGCAGTACTTC.

The chain is built from TRBV4-1 and TRBJ2-2; D unclear. CDR1 and CDR2 from the germline V gene are MGHRA and YSYEKL. The CDR3 consists of 13 residues. V gave up 4 bases and J gave up 4 bases, with 7 bases separating them. As DNA, the CDR3 is TGCGCCAGCAGCCCTCAGCCCACCGGGGAGCTGTTTTTT. Translating it yields CASSPQPTGELFF.

The genes are TRBV15 and TRBJ1-5; 7 bases line up with TRBD1. This CDR3 spans 18 amino acids. Germline V gene data show CDR1 as LNHNV and CDR2 as YYDKDF (reference sequence). V trimming: 1 base; J trimming: 4 bases; junction bases outside the gene matches: 13. The CDR3 loop reads CATSRGTGSSLYNQPQHF. CDR3 nucleotides: TGTGCCACCAGCAGAGGGACAGGTTCCTCACTTTATAATCAGCCCCAGCATTTT.

This chain joins TRBV6-5 and TRBJ2-4; TRBD2 matches at 7 bases. The trim removed 9 bases at V and 2 bases at J, leaving 10 bases unmatched. Germline assignment: CDR1 MNHEY and CDR2 SVGAGI. CDR3 length equals 15 residues. CDR3 bases: TGTGCCAGTCGGGAAAGACTAGCTCCCAAAAACATTCAGTACTTC. Translated, it gives CASRERLAPKNIQYF.

J is TRBJ1-1 and V is TRBV16; 12 bases agree with TRBD1. CDR3 length: 17 residues. Germline-derived CDR1 and CDR2 are KGHSY and FQNENV. The V and J ends lost 0 bases and 7 bases, in that order; junction bases with no gene match: 9. The CDR3 loop is CASSQSAGTGGPGEAFF. CDR3 bases: TGTGCCAGCAGCCAATCTGCCGGGACAGGGGGCCCGGGTGAAGCTTTCTTT.

This sequence joins TRBV9 and TRBJ1-1; no definite D call. CDR3 size: 13 residues. From germline, CDR1 is SGDLS and CDR2 YYNGEE. Trimming shortened V by 7 bases and J by 5 bases, and 15 bases separated the two germline ends. The CDR3 nucleotides are TGTGCCAGCGGTACGGGTCCGGGAACTGAAGCTTTCTTT. This gives the protein CASGTGPGTEAFF.

The rearrangement links TRBV11-2 to TRBJ2-5; TRBD2 is a possible D gene (6 bases). Germline loops: CDR1 SGHAT, CDR2 FQNNGV. V shed 0 bases and J shed 5 bases, with 13 bases lying between them. The CDR3 spans 15 residues. CDR3: CASSLELAKRETQYF. CDR3 in DNA: TGTGCCAGCAGCTTAGAACTAGCAAAGCGGGAGACCCAGTACTTC.

The rearrangement links TRBV5-8 to TRBJ1-5; TRBD1 might be the D (6 bases). Trimming took 0 bases from V and 2 from J, leaving 9 bases between them. The germline V gene has CDR1 SGHTS and CDR2 YDEGEE. This CDR3 spans 15 amino acids. The CDR3 loop reads CASSLAGVGNQPQHF. In DNA form, the CDR3 reads TGTGCCAGCAGCTTGGCAGGGGTGGGCAATCAGCCCCAGCATTTT.

The chain recombines TRBV7-3 with TRBJ2-3; TRBD2 agrees at 7 bases. V shed 5 bases, J shed 3 bases, and the junction held 5 bases outside the gene matches. The CDR3 length is 14 residues. Germline V gives CDR1 SGHTA, CDR2 FQGTGA. CDR3 amino acids: CASSDVGGTDTQYF. The DNA of the CDR3 is TGTGCCAGCAGCGACGTGGGAGGGACAGATACGCAGTATTTT. Full variable domain (remainder filled in from reference TRBV7-3 and TRBJ2-3): GAGVSQTPSNKVTEKGKYVELRCDPISGHTALYWYRQSLGQGPEFLIYFQGTGAADDSGLPNDRFFAVRPEGSVSTLKIQRTERGDSAVYLCASSDVGGTDTQYFGPGTRLTVL.

V and J are TRBV27 and TRBJ2-3; D gene uncertain. Germline V gene data show CDR1 as MNHEY and CDR2 as SMNVEV (reference sequence). This CDR3 is built from 15 residues. Trimming pared 3 bases from V and 6 bases from J, leaving 16 bases between. In DNA form, the CDR3 reads TGTGCCAGCAGTTTTAGGGCAGTGCCTGCGGATACGCAGTATTTT. Amino acid sequence: CASSFRAVPADTQYF.

This clone was picked up one time. V and J are TRBV7-9 and TRBJ2-7; D is unclear. Trimming pared 8 bases from V and 4 bases from J, leaving 12 bases between. Germline V gives CDR1 SEHNR, CDR2 FQNEAQ (reference sequence). This CDR3 region has 12 residues. CDR3 sequence reads: CASQGLDYEQYF. The CDR3 DNA reads TGTGCCAGCCAAGGTTTGGATTACGAGCAGTACTTC. The complete variable domain, with remaining parts taken from reference TRBV7-9 and TRBJ2-7, reads DTGVSQNPRHKITKRGQNVTFRCDPISEHNRLYWYRQTLGQGPEFLTYFQNEAQLEKSRLLSDRFSAERPKGSFSTLEIQRTEQGDSAMYLCASQGLDYEQYFGPGTRLTVT.

The table lists this clone with a count of one. This sequence joins TRBV6-5 and TRBJ1-2, with D possibly being TRBD1 (5 bases). The CDR3 is made up of 12 amino acids. CDR1 and CDR2 (germline): MNHEY, SVGAGI. V was clipped by 6 bases and J by 7 bases, with 12 bases between them. Here the CDR3 DNA reads TGTGCCAGCAGCCCCGGCGGGGCTGGCTACACCTTC. This encodes CASSPGGAGYTF.

The CDR3 is CASSEAGFGTAEQYF. The CDR3 nucleotides read TGTGCCAGCAGTGAAGCGGGATTTGGGACAGCGGAGCAGTACTTC. V usage is TRBV2 and J usage is TRBJ2-7; 7 bases align to TRBD1. V dropped 0 bases and J dropped 7; count of bases not matched to a gene: 9. The CDR3 extends over 15 amino acids. Germline V gene data show CDR1 as SNHLY and CDR2 as FYNNEI.

The J gene is TRBJ2-7, the V gene TRBV5-1, with 9 bases identical to TRBD2. The trim removed 1 base at V and 2 bases at J, leaving 4 bases unmatched. Germline V CDR1 and CDR2: SGHRS, YFSETQ. There are 15 residues in the CDR3. The CDR3 DNA follows: TGCGCCAGCAGCTTGAGCGGGACTAGCCCCTACGAGCAGTACTTC. As protein: CASSLSGTSPYEQYF.

This chain links TRBV6-1 with TRBJ2-1; 10 bases line up with TRBD2. Germline loops: CDR1 MNHNS, CDR2 SASEGT. After removal of 3 bases from V and 7 bases from J, the junction contained 6 bases not matched to a gene. CDR3 length: 15 amino acids. The CDR3, as DNA: TGTGCCAGCAGTGACCCCGGACTAGCGGCAAATGAGCAGTTCTTC. Its protein product is CASSDPGLAANEQFF.

The chain joins TRBV28 to TRBJ1-6; D is possibly TRBD1 (6 bases). The CDR3 loop spans 15 amino acids. In germline, CDR1 is MDHEN, CDR2 SYDVKM. Trimming removed 3 bases from V and 8 bases from J, with 14 bases in between. CDR3 in amino acids: CASSFATGLDSPLHF. The CDR3 bases are TGTGCCAGCAGTTTTGCAACAGGGTTGGATTCACCCCTCCACTTT.